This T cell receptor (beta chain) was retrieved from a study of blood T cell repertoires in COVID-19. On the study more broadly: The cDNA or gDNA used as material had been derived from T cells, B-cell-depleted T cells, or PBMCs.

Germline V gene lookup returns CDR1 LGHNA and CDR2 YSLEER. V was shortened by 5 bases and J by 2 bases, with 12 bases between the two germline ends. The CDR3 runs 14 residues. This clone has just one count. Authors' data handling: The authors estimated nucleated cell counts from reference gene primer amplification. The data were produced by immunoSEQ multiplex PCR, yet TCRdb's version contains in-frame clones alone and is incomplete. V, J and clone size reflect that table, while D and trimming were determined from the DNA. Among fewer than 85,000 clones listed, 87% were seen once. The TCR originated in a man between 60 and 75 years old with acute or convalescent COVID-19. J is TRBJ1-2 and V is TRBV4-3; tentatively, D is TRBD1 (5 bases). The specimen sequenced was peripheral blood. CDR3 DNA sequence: TGCGCCAGCAGCTCGGATCCAGGGAACTATGGCTACACCTTC. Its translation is CASSSDPGNYGYTF.